These T cell receptor beta chains were read from a single sample in a study of cytomegalovirus exposure and HLA in healthy donors. Measured with immunoSEQ multiplex PCR; TCRdb has only the in-frame clones, and not every one. The sample has 120,000 to 150,000 clones, about 77% seen once. Sequencing used PBMCs. The origin of the receptors is a female donor in good health and CMV-seronegative. Each CDR3 is given with its conserved first and last residue. Each record gives: J gene, clone size, D gene, V gene, CDR3 DNA, CDR3 protein. The D gene is left open where the match is weak. Where a row states a size, it is once, few, many or the class of an expanded clone; other rows omit it.

J gene: TRBJ1-5; clone size: NA; D gene: NA; V gene: TRBV2; CDR3 DNA: TGTGCCAGCAGTGATCGGGGGTATCAGCCCCAGCATTTT; CDR3 protein: CASSDRGYQPQHF
J gene: TRBJ1-1; clone size: few; D gene: NA; V gene: TRBV2; CDR3 DNA: TGTGCCAGCACGGATAGGGGGGCTTTCTTT; CDR3 protein: CASTDRGAFF
J gene: TRBJ2-2; clone size: NA; D gene: TRBD2; V gene: TRBV9; CDR3 DNA: TGTGCCAGCAGCGCACTAGCGGAAAACACCGGGGAGCTGTTTTTT; CDR3 protein: CASSALAENTGELFF
J gene: TRBJ2-3; clone size: NA; D gene: NA; V gene: TRBV9; CDR3 DNA: TGTGCCAGCAGCGCAGGGGGCGGGGGCTTAGATACGCAGTATTTT; CDR3 protein: CASSAGGGGLDTQYF
J gene: TRBJ1-2; clone size: NA; D gene: NA; V gene: TRBV9; CDR3 DNA: TGTGCCAGCAGCGCCGCATGGGAAGGGAGAGGCTACACCTTC; CDR3 protein: CASSAAWEGRGYTF
J gene: TRBJ2-7; clone size: NA; D gene: NA; V gene: TRBV7-6; CDR3 DNA: TGTGCCAGCAGCCCCGCACAAGACAGGGAGCAGTACTTC; CDR3 protein: CASSPAQDREQYF
J gene: TRBJ2-1; clone size: few; D gene: TRBD2; V gene: TRBV27; CDR3 DNA: TGTGCCAGCAGTTTTACGGGGACTAGCGGGACCCTTAGAAATGAGCAGTTCTTC; CDR3 protein: CASSFTGTSGTLRNEQFF
J gene: TRBJ1-1; clone size: few; D gene: NA; V gene: TRBV20-1; CDR3 DNA: TGCAGTGCTTTAGGGGGAGAAGCTTTCTTT; CDR3 protein: CSALGGEAFF
J gene: TRBJ2-1; clone size: NA; D gene: NA; V gene: TRBV5-1; CDR3 DNA: TGCGCCAGCAGCTTGGGCGTAGCCCCCTCCTACAATGAGCAGTTCTTC; CDR3 protein: CASSLGVAPSYNEQFF
J gene: TRBJ2-5; clone size: NA; D gene: NA; V gene: TRBV6-5; CDR3 DNA: TGTGCCAGCAGTCTACAAGAGACCCAGTACTTC; CDR3 protein: CASSLQETQYF
J gene: TRBJ2-5; clone size: NA; D gene: NA; V gene: TRBV5-4; CDR3 DNA: TGTGCCAGCAGCTCCGGGACATTCCAAGAGACCCAGTACTTC; CDR3 protein: CASSSGTFQETQYF
J gene: TRBJ1-2; clone size: NA; D gene: NA; V gene: TRBV6-5; CDR3 DNA: TGTGCCAGCAGTTCAACAGGGAAGGCGAACTATGGCTACACCTTC; CDR3 protein: CASSSTGKANYGYTF
J gene: TRBJ1-1; clone size: few; D gene: TRBD1; V gene: TRBV5-6; CDR3 DNA: TGTGCCAGCAGCACAGGGACAGAGAACACTGAAGCTTTCTTT; CDR3 protein: CASSTGTENTEAFF
J gene: TRBJ1-2; clone size: NA; D gene: NA; V gene: TRBV6-1; CDR3 DNA: TGTGCCAGCAGTGAAGACCTCCAGGCCCAGGGTGGCTACACCTTC; CDR3 protein: CASSEDLQAQGGYTF
J gene: TRBJ2-7; clone size: NA; D gene: TRBD2; V gene: TRBV5-6; CDR3 DNA: TGTGCCAGCAGCTACGAGGTGGGACTAGCGGTTAGGCAGTACTTC; CDR3 protein: CASSYEVGLAVRQYF
J gene: TRBJ2-3; clone size: NA; D gene: NA; V gene: TRBV23-1; CDR3 DNA: TGCGCCAGCACCCCCCATCGGGGTAGCACAGATACGCAGTATTTT; CDR3 protein: CASTPHRGSTDTQYF
J gene: TRBJ2-3; clone size: NA; D gene: TRBD1; V gene: TRBV2; CDR3 DNA: TGTGCCAGCAGAACACAGGGGGAGACCGTAAGGTATTTT; CDR3 protein: CASRTQGETVRYF
J gene: TRBJ1-2; clone size: NA; D gene: TRBD1; V gene: TRBV27; CDR3 DNA: TGTGCCAGCAGATCGGACAGGGCCCATGGCTACACCTTC; CDR3 protein: CASRSDRAHGYTF
J gene: TRBJ2-7; clone size: NA; D gene: TRBD2; V gene: TRBV28; CDR3 DNA: TGTGCCAGCAGTTCCATTCTAGCGGGAAGCTCCTACGAGCAGTACTTC; CDR3 protein: CASSSILAGSSYEQYF
J gene: TRBJ2-1; clone size: NA; D gene: NA; V gene: TRBV28; CDR3 DNA: TGTGCCAGCAGTTTAGAGGGTCAGGGGCATGAGCAGTTCTTC; CDR3 protein: CASSLEGQGHEQFF
J gene: TRBJ1-6; clone size: NA; D gene: TRBD1; V gene: TRBV5-6; CDR3 DNA: TGTGCCAGCAGCTTGGTGGCTGGACAGGGGTATTCACCCCTCCACTTT; CDR3 protein: CASSLVAGQGYSPLHF
J gene: TRBJ2-7; clone size: NA; D gene: TRBD2; V gene: TRBV2; CDR3 DNA: TGTGCCAGCAGTGATGGGGCGGGGGGGTCCTACGAGCAGTACTTC; CDR3 protein: CASSDGAGGSYEQYF
J gene: TRBJ2-5; clone size: NA; D gene: NA; V gene: TRBV7-7; CDR3 DNA: TGTGCCAGCAGCCGCTCCAAGGGAGTGGAGACCCAGTACTTC; CDR3 protein: CASSRSKGVETQYF
J gene: TRBJ2-3; clone size: NA; D gene: NA; V gene: TRBV11-1; CDR3 DNA: TGTGCCAGCAGCTTCCCCGGAGGAGATACGCAGTATTTT; CDR3 protein: CASSFPGGDTQYF
J gene: TRBJ2-7; clone size: NA; D gene: NA; V gene: TRBV29-1; CDR3 DNA: TGCAGCGTCGCCCACTCCAGGGGTTACGAGCAGTACTTC; CDR3 protein: CSVAHSRGYEQYF
J gene: TRBJ2-7; clone size: NA; D gene: NA; V gene: TRBV28; CDR3 DNA: TGTGCCAGCAGTTTAATGCAGGGCTCCTACGAGCAGTACTTC; CDR3 protein: CASSLMQGSYEQYF
J gene: TRBJ2-1; clone size: NA; D gene: NA; V gene: TRBV6-5; CDR3 DNA: TGTGTTACGGTCGGAGGCTACAATGAGCAGTTCTTC; CDR3 protein: CVTVGGYNEQFF
J gene: TRBJ2-7; clone size: NA; D gene: TRBD1; V gene: TRBV7-2; CDR3 DNA: TGTGCCAGCAGCTTGCGCCGGGACAGGGTTTCCTACGAGCAGTACTTC; CDR3 protein: CASSLRRDRVSYEQYF
J gene: TRBJ2-6; clone size: NA; D gene: NA; V gene: TRBV27; CDR3 DNA: TGTGCCAGCAGTTCCCCCAGGGGATTTAGCTCTGGGGCCAACGTCCTGACTTTC; CDR3 protein: CASSSPRGFSSGANVLTF
J gene: TRBJ2-5; clone size: NA; D gene: TRBD2; V gene: TRBV25-1; CDR3 DNA: TGTGCCAGCAGTGACCGAAGCGGGAGGGGAGGGGAGACCCAGTACTTC; CDR3 protein: CASSDRSGRGGETQYF
J gene: TRBJ2-7; clone size: NA; D gene: TRBD2; V gene: TRBV30; CDR3 DNA: TGTGCCTGCGAACCGGGACTAGCGGGAGGGGAGCAGTACTTC; CDR3 protein: CACEPGLAGGEQYF
J gene: TRBJ2-3; clone size: NA; D gene: NA; V gene: TRBV6-5; CDR3 DNA: TGTGCCAGCAGAGTGTCGGAGAGTACGCAGTATTTT; CDR3 protein: CASRVSESTQYF
J gene: TRBJ2-3; clone size: few; D gene: NA; V gene: TRBV25-1; CDR3 DNA: TGTGCCAGCAGTGCGGTGCAGGACACAGATACGCAGTATTTT; CDR3 protein: CASSAVQDTDTQYF
J gene: TRBJ1-1; clone size: NA; D gene: NA; V gene: TRBV23-1; CDR3 DNA: TGCGCCAGCAGTCAATCGCGGCCGTACAACACTGAAGCTTTCTTT; CDR3 protein: CASSQSRPYNTEAFF
J gene: TRBJ1-2; clone size: NA; D gene: TRBD1; V gene: TRBV7-9; CDR3 DNA: TGTGCCAGCAGCTTAGCTAGACAGGGATCAAGCTATGGCTACACCTTC; CDR3 protein: CASSLARQGSSYGYTF
J gene: TRBJ1-5; clone size: once; D gene: NA; V gene: TRBV7-8; CDR3 DNA: TGTGCCAGCAGCTCTACACGGGACATTTTAAATCAGCCCCAGCATTTT; CDR3 protein: CASSSTRDILNQPQHF
J gene: TRBJ1-2; clone size: NA; D gene: TRBD1; V gene: TRBV7-2; CDR3 DNA: TGTGCCAGCAGCTTAGATGCGCAGTCGGCGGGACAGGGTGGGTATGGCTACACCTTC; CDR3 protein: CASSLDAQSAGQGGYGYTF
J gene: TRBJ1-1; clone size: NA; D gene: NA; V gene: TRBV6-6; CDR3 DNA: TGTGCCAGCCCGCCCGCTGGAGGGATGAACACTGAAGCTTTCTTT; CDR3 protein: CASPPAGGMNTEAFF
J gene: TRBJ1-2; clone size: NA; D gene: TRBD1; V gene: TRBV9; CDR3 DNA: TGTGCCAGCAGCAAGACAAACCAGACAGGGTTCGATGGCTACACCTTC; CDR3 protein: CASSKTNQTGFDGYTF
J gene: TRBJ2-3; clone size: NA; D gene: TRBD1; V gene: TRBV14; CDR3 DNA: TGTGCCAGCAGCCAACCAGCAGGGGGCCTCCCAGATACGCAGTATTTT; CDR3 protein: CASSQPAGGLPDTQYF
J gene: TRBJ1-3; clone size: few; D gene: NA; V gene: TRBV7-6; CDR3 DNA: TGTGCCAGCAGCTTAGCGGGGGCAGGCCTTAACTCTGGAAACACCATATATTTT; CDR3 protein: CASSLAGAGLNSGNTIYF
J gene: TRBJ1-1; clone size: few; D gene: NA; V gene: TRBV6-5; CDR3 DNA: TGTGCCAGCAGTAGACGACAGGTCACTGAAGCTTTCTTT; CDR3 protein: CASSRRQVTEAFF
J gene: TRBJ1-1; clone size: once; D gene: NA; V gene: TRBV6-6; CDR3 DNA: TGTGCCAGCAGTTTGAAGGGGTTTGGCACTGAAGCTTTCTTT; CDR3 protein: CASSLKGFGTEAFF
J gene: TRBJ2-2; clone size: NA; D gene: NA; V gene: TRBV6-1; CDR3 DNA: TGTGCCAGCAGTGTAGGCATCAGAGCGGGTGGGGAGCTGTTTTTT; CDR3 protein: CASSVGIRAGGELFF
J gene: TRBJ1-2; clone size: few; D gene: NA; V gene: TRBV7-2; CDR3 DNA: TGTGCCAGCAGCTTAACCCAGGGGAACTATGGCTACACCTTC; CDR3 protein: CASSLTQGNYGYTF
J gene: TRBJ1-5; clone size: NA; D gene: TRBD1; V gene: TRBV28; CDR3 DNA: TGTGCCAGCAGTTTTGGACAGGTTAGGGGTCAGCCCCAGCATTTT; CDR3 protein: CASSFGQVRGQPQHF
J gene: TRBJ1-2; clone size: NA; D gene: TRBD1; V gene: TRBV30; CDR3 DNA: TGTGCCTGGGTACCCGGGACAGCTCCTTATTCTTATGGCTACACCTTC; CDR3 protein: CAWVPGTAPYSYGYTF
J gene: TRBJ1-1; clone size: NA; D gene: TRBD1; V gene: TRBV18; CDR3 DNA: TGTGCCAGCTCACCACCGATAACAGGGGGGATCACTGAAGCTTTCTTT; CDR3 protein: CASSPPITGGITEAFF
J gene: TRBJ1-2; clone size: NA; D gene: TRBD1; V gene: TRBV28; CDR3 DNA: TGTGCCAGCAGTGGAACAGGGGCTAACTATGGCTACACCTTC; CDR3 protein: CASSGTGANYGYTF
J gene: TRBJ1-1; clone size: NA; D gene: NA; V gene: TRBV7-9; CDR3 DNA: TGTGCCAGCAGCTTCGGGGGAGCAAAGGATTACACTGAAGCTTTCTTT; CDR3 protein: CASSFGGAKDYTEAFF
J gene: TRBJ2-7; clone size: NA; D gene: TRBD2; V gene: TRBV6-1; CDR3 DNA: TGTGCCAGCAGTCCTACTAGCGGGCAGAGCGAGCAGTACTTC; CDR3 protein: CASSPTSGQSEQYF
J gene: TRBJ1-4; clone size: NA; D gene: NA; V gene: TRBV7-9; CDR3 DNA: TGTGCCAGCAGCTTAAACACCGGGACACTCGAAAAACTGTTTTTT; CDR3 protein: CASSLNTGTLEKLFF
J gene: TRBJ2-5; clone size: NA; D gene: TRBD1; V gene: TRBV6-5; CDR3 DNA: TGTGCCAGCAGCGGGACAGCATACTCGAGGACCCAGTACTTC; CDR3 protein: CASSGTAYSRTQYF